Shown below are 17 T cell receptor beta chains from a single sample sequenced in a study of regulatory T cells in long-lasting Graves disease. Arm-PCR of CDR3 regions and iRepertoire HTBI primers were the basis on which TCR beta libraries were built. TCRdb itself ran the multiplex PCR reads through MiXCR, one entry per CDR3 protein. This sample carries about 470,000 distinct CDR3 sequences, 20% to 25% of them seen once, and the ten largest clones take roughly 7.7%. Time point indicated: persistent/refractory GD, antithyroid drugs over 5 years with positive TRAb. The TCR library was prepared using RNA isolated from PBMCs. The sample consisted of peripheral blood mononuclear cells (PBMCs), taken when the disease was refractory, from a patient treated with antithyroid drugs. These receptor sequences come from a female donor with Graves disease.

The rearrangement uses TRBV20-1 and TRBJ1-1; 7 nucleotides line up with TRBD1. Germline loops: CDR1 DFQATT, CDR2 SNEGSKA (reference sequence). V shed 3 bases, J shed 8 bases, and the junction held 9 bases outside the gene matches. This CDR3 comprises 13 residues. The CDR3 region is CSARITGEREAFF. The CDR3 bases are TGCAGTGCTAGGATTACAGGGGAACGGGAAGCTTTCTTT.

This clonotype appeared a few times. The V and J genes are TRBV19 and TRBJ1-3; D gene ambiguous. Trimming stripped 3 bases from V and 0 bases from J, with 6 bases between. The length of the CDR3 is 14 residues. Germline V gives CDR1 LNHDA, CDR2 SQIVND (reference sequence). CDR3 DNA: TGTGCCAGTAGTATCGGCCTCTCTGGAAACACCATATATTTT. Protein product: CASSIGLSGNTIYF.

This clonotype was counted between two and nine times. The rearrangement joins TRBV29-1 to TRBJ1-2; 7 bases agree with TRBD1. Germline-derived CDR1 and CDR2 are SQVTM and ANQGSEA. Trimming took 3 bases from V and 7 from J; bases not matched to a gene: 2. The CDR3 sequence is 11 residues long. Here the CDR3 DNA reads TGCAGCGTTGACGACAGGGTTGGCTACACCTTC. It is translated as CSVDDRVGYTF.

About this clonotype itself: With a much larger clone just one base away, this may be a read error. No conserved phenylalanine or tryptophan ends this CDR3, so it is likely a read error. This rearrangement joins TRBV6-1 to TRBJ2-7; D not resolved. V was shortened by 4 bases and J by 2 bases, with 9 bases between the two germline ends. Germline CDR1 MNHNS, CDR2 SASEGT. The CDR3 is 13 residues long. CDR3 nucleotides: TGTGCCAGCAGTGGGTCCGAAACCTACGAGCAGTACCTC. Translating it yields CASSGSETYEQYL.

V and J are TRBV30 and TRBJ1-1, with 8 bases that match TRBD1. CDR1 GTSNPN and CDR2 SVGIG come from the germline V gene (reference sequence). The V segment lost 0 bases and the J segment 3 bases; nucleotides outside the gene matches: 3. There are 14 residues in the CDR3. The CDR3 sequence: CAWSVRTGYTEAFF. The CDR3 DNA is TGTGCCTGGAGTGTACGGACAGGGTACACTGAAGCTTTCTTT. Full variable domain (missing parts from reference TRBV30 and TRBJ1-1): SQTIHQWPATLVQPVGSPLSLECTVEGTSNPNLYWYRQAAGRGLQLLFYSVGIGQISSEVPQNLSASRPQDRQFILSSKKLLLSDSGFYLCAWSVRTGYTEAFFGQGTRLTVV.

On this clonotype: Given a much more abundant clone one base away, this may be a read error. The V gene is TRBV28, the J gene TRBJ2-7; no clear D gene. The CDR3 is 13 residues long. Germline V gene sequence: CDR1 MDHEN, CDR2 SYDVKM. The CDR3 is CTSTPDGRYEQYF. The DNA for the CDR3 is TGTACCAGCACTCCTGACGGGCGCTACGAGCAGTACTTC.

This clonotype was detected a few times. The chain uses TRBV6-1 and TRBJ1-2; D gene ambiguous. Between the trimmed V and J ends, which lost 2 bases and 4 bases, there was a span of 11 bases. The CDR3 is made up of 14 amino acids. The germline gives CDR1 MNHNS, CDR2 SASEGT. The CDR3 sequence: CASSETGFLYGYTF. CDR3 in DNA: TGTGCCAGCAGTGAAACCGGGTTTCTCTATGGCTACACCTTC.

This clonotype was seen at least ten times. This chain links TRBV24-1 with TRBJ2-2; 9 bases align to TRBD2. V shed 4 bases and J 7 bases; nucleotides not matched to a gene: 9. The V gene's germline CDR1 is KGHDR and CDR2 SFDVKD. The CDR3 runs 16 residues. CDR3 loop: CATSDPGLAGIGELFF. The CDR3 coding sequence is TGTGCCACCAGTGACCCCGGGCTAGCGGGAATCGGGGAGCTGTTTTTT.

This clonotype was counted ten times or more. The rearrangement joins TRBV28 to TRBJ2-7; TRBD1 is a possible D gene (8 bases). CDR3 length equals 15 residues. V lost 3 bases and J lost 2, with 14 bases in between. From germline, CDR1 is MDHEN and CDR2 SYDVKM. The CDR3 region has the DNA TGTGCCAGCAGTTTCTGGACAGGGAGGGCCTACGAGCAGTACTTC. It codes for CASSFWTGRAYEQYF.

This clonotype occurred a few times. The chain employs TRBV14 and TRBJ2-7; 7 positions match TRBD2. The ends lost 2 bases at V and 0 bases at J; junction bases unmatched: 7. Germline-derived CDR1 and CDR2 are SGHDN and FVKESK. CDR3 length equals 16 residues. For the CDR3, the DNA is TGTGCCAGCAGCCAACTGAGCGGGACCCCCTCCTACGAGCAGTACTTC. Translating gives CASSQLSGTPSYEQYF.

This clonotype was seen a single time. A far more abundant clone sits one base away, making this likely a read error. The rearrangement links TRBV6-2 or TRBV6-3 to TRBJ2-5; D may be TRBD1 (6 bases). The germline gives CDR1 MNHEY, CDR2 SVGEGT. The CDR3 consists of 12 residues. The CDR3, as DNA: TGTGCCCTTGGACAGTTTCAAGAGACCCGGTACTTC. Residues: CALGQFQETRYF.

J is TRBJ1-6 and V is TRBV5-1, with D tentatively TRBD1 (6 bases). CDR3 length: 15 residues. CDR1 and CDR2 from the germline V gene are SGHRS and YFSETQ. V was clipped by 4 bases and J by 7 bases, with 15 bases between them. CDR3 sequence: CASSPVQGWNSPLHF. DNA for the CDR3: TGCGCCAGCAGCCCTGTCCAGGGGTGGAATTCACCCCTCCACTTT.

This clonotype was seen at least ten times. The CDR3 nucleotides are TGTGCCAGCAGCTTACGCCGCGGGAAGAACACTGAAGCTTTCTTT. Translating it yields CASSLRRGKNTEAFF. The chain uses TRBV12-3 or TRBV12-4 and TRBJ1-1, with unresolved D. The CDR3 has 15 amino acids. V lost 6 bases, J lost 1 base, and 15 bases lay in between.

This clonotype occurred once. The junction and the germline gene differ at one end; a read error may be behind it. V gene TRBV9 combines with J gene TRBJ2-2; D may be TRBD2 (6 bases). Germline CDR1 is SGDLS and CDR2 is YYNGEE. The CDR3 covers 14 residues. DNA of the CDR3: TGTGCCGGCAGCGATAGCGGGAACACCGGGGAGCTGTTTTTT. Translated, it gives CAGSDSGNTGELFF.

The chain links TRBV20-1 to TRBJ1-1; D gene ambiguous. The CDR3 contains 15 residues. The ends were cut back, 0 bases at V and 7 bases at J, with 18 bases in the middle. Germline lookup yields CDR1 DFQATT and CDR2 SNEGSKA (reference sequence). Here the CDR3 DNA reads TGCAGTGCTAGAGAATTGAGCAGGACGTATAATGAAGCTTTCTTT. Its protein is CSARELSRTYNEAFF.

This clonotype was detected a few times. The rearrangement links TRBV5-4 to TRBJ2-7, with 10 bases matching TRBD1. CDR3 size: 14 residues. Losses at the gene ends were 4 bases for V and 2 bases for J; bases not matched to a gene: 3. In germline, CDR1 is SGHNT, CDR2 YYREEE (reference sequence). The CDR3 region has the DNA TGTGCCAGCAGCGTGACAGGGGGCGCCTACGAGCAGTACTTC. It codes for CASSVTGGAYEQYF.

This clonotype was found many times. The genes are TRBV7-2 and TRBJ2-4, with 7 bases matching TRBD1. This CDR3 spans 14 amino acids. Germline V gives CDR1 SGHTA, CDR2 FQGNSA. V dropped 5 bases and J dropped 5; count of bases not matched to a gene: 6. The CDR3 coding sequence is TGTGCCAGCAGCCCGGGGACAGATGAAAACATTCAGTACTTC. Its protein is CASSPGTDENIQYF.